A single TCR beta chain is shown here with its context. The antigen remains unidentified. Method: immunoSEQ multiplex PCR; TCRdb's copy keeps in-frame clones and lacks some. Of 25,000 to 35,000 clones in the sample, approximately 82% were seen once. The data derive from a study of radiotherapy plus CTLA-4 blockade in lung cancer. Germline V gene sequence: CDR1 SQVTM, CDR2 ANQGSEA. The CDR3 consists of 16 residues. J was trimmed by 6 bases and V by 7 bases; bases with no gene match: 12. General study findings and limits: Once radiotherapy plus ipilimumab had been given, TCR clones derived from tumor expanded in blood. Per reports, early blood T cell clone dynamics, plus interferon-beta, forecast response most strongly.

The sample in question was peripheral blood, obtained from a patient treated with radiotherapy plus ipilimumab. This chain joins TRBV29-1 and TRBJ1-6; 10 nucleotides agree with TRBD1. The clonotype originates from a human donor with non-small cell lung cancer who had stable disease on radiotherapy plus ipilimumab. The CDR3 DNA reads TGCAGCGCATTCACCCCCTGGGACAGGGGTAATTCACCCCTCCACTTT. This sequence encodes CSAFTPWDRGNSPLHF.